Following are 20 T cell receptor beta chains from one sample sequenced in a study of blood T cell repertoires in COVID-19. The data were produced by immunoSEQ multiplex PCR, yet TCRdb's version contains in-frame clones alone and is incomplete. The repertoire holds around 190,000 clones, with 86% as singletons. Sequencing was performed on PBMCs or T cells enriched from blood (not recorded which). The receptors were gathered from a man in his forties with acute COVID-19.

This chain uses TRBV24-1 with TRBJ2-2; tentative D call: TRBD1 (5 bases). The CDR3 contains 14 residues. Trimming left V 4 bases short and J 5 bases short, with 10 bases between. Germline V gene data show CDR1 as KGHDR and CDR2 as SFDVKD. CDR3 coding DNA: TGTGCCACCAGTGAGACGGACATTACCGGGGAGCTGTTTTTT. Translated, it gives CATSETDITGELFF.

The V call is TRBV6-6, the J call TRBJ2-7; 7 nucleotides match TRBD2. Trimming took 2 bases from V and 0 from J; bases not matched to a gene: 4. There are 15 residues in the CDR3. Germline assignment: CDR1 MNHNY and CDR2 SVGAGI (reference sequence). In DNA, the CDR3 is TGTGCCAGCAGTTACCGTGGGGACTACTCCTACGAGCAGTACTTC. This gives the protein CASSYRGDYSYEQYF.

The V gene is TRBV18, the J gene TRBJ2-2, with 7 bases lining up with TRBD2. The CDR3 length is 15 residues. J gave up 4 bases and V 1 base, and 3 bases lay outside the gene matches. The germline gives CDR1 KGHSH, CDR2 LQKENI. The CDR3 protein is CASSPLSGATGELFF. CDR3 bases: TGTGCCAGCTCACCACTAAGCGGGGCCACCGGGGAGCTGTTTTTT.

The rearrangement joins TRBV21-1 to TRBJ2-1; the table's D call, TRBD1, was not checked against the DNA. TRBV21-1 corresponds to a pseudogene. The CDR3 has 14 residues. The DNA for the CDR3 is TGTGCCAGCATCCTAATAGGGGGACGTAATGAGCAGTTCTTC. It specifies CASILIGGRNEQFF.

This clone was seen once. The genes are TRBV7-8 and TRBJ2-7, with a possible D match to TRBD2 (6 bases). The CDR3 is made up of 11 amino acids. Trimming removed 3 bases at V and 7 bases at J, with 7 bases between. CDR1 and CDR2 (germline): SGHVS, FQNEAQ. CDR3 in DNA: TGTGCCAGCAGCTTCGCGGGGGAGCAGTACTTC. Amino acids: CASSFAGEQYF.

The chain uses TRBV3-1 (or the pseudogene TRBV3-2) and TRBJ1-6; D not certain. V lost 3 bases to trimming and J lost 14 bases, with 14 bases between them. The length of the CDR3 is 13 residues. Per germline, CDR1 LGHDT and CDR2 YNNKEL (reference sequence). This chain's CDR3 is CASSHPQNAALHF. The CDR3 region has the DNA TGTGCCAGCAGCCATCCCCAAAATGCGGCCCTCCACTTT.

The rearrangement uses TRBV6-5 and TRBJ2-5, with a weak D call TRBD1 (7 bases). CDR1 and CDR2 from the germline V gene are MNHEY and SVGAGI. This CDR3 is 15 amino acids long. Trimming removed 11 bases at V and 5 bases at J, with 24 bases between. The CDR3 protein is CASRGPFLAGETQYF. The CDR3 coding sequence is TGTGCCTCGAGGGGGCCTTTCTTGGCGGGGGAGACCCAGTACTTC.

The J gene is TRBJ1-2, the V gene TRBV7-9; D is possibly TRBD1 (6 bases). Looked up from germline, CDR1 is SEHNR and CDR2 is FQNEAQ (reference sequence). There are 14 residues in the CDR3. V was clipped by 3 bases and J by 8 bases, with 16 bases between them. The CDR3 sequence: CASSFPGALRGYTF. The CDR3 DNA reads TGTGCCAGCAGCTTTCCAGGGGCGTTGAGAGGCTACACCTTC.

This clone was recorded a few times. The V and J genes are TRBV6-5 and TRBJ1-5, with D unresolved. The V and J ends lost 2 bases and 4 bases respectively, with 9 bases between them. The CDR3 has 14 residues. Germline CDR1 is MNHEY and CDR2 is SVGAGI. The CDR3 bases are TGTGCCAGCAGTTACGTCGGTCTAAATCAGCCCCAGCATTTT. Translation: CASSYVGLNQPQHF.

This chain joins TRBV7-9 and TRBJ1-4; 8 nucleotides line up with TRBD1. From germline, CDR1 is SEHNR and CDR2 FQNEAQ (reference sequence). The CDR3 spans 18 residues. The V gene end was trimmed by 1 base and the J gene end by 7 bases; junction bases not matched to a gene: 14. The CDR3: CASSLGEGGQALGEKLFF. CDR3 DNA sequence: TGTGCCAGCAGCTTAGGAGAAGGGGGACAGGCATTGGGTGAAAAACTGTTTTTT.

The rearrangement links TRBV19 to TRBJ2-1; D is undetermined. The CDR3 spans 13 residues. V was shortened by 4 bases and J by 9 bases, with 13 bases between the two germline ends. The V gene's germline CDR1 is LNHDA and CDR2 SQIVND (reference sequence). In DNA form, the CDR3 reads TGTGCCAGTAGTAGCGGCGGAGTCAGTGAGCAGTTCTTC. The encoded protein is CASSSGGVSEQFF.

The chain joins TRBV7-9 to TRBJ1-1, with unresolved D. The V end lost 0 bases, the J end lost 0 bases, and 5 bases lay between the germline ends. The CDR3 consists of 14 residues. In germline, CDR1 is SEHNR, CDR2 FQNEAQ (reference sequence). The CDR3 spells CASSLARLNTEAFF. The CDR3 DNA follows: TGTGCCAGCAGCTTAGCGCGGTTGAACACTGAAGCTTTCTTT. Looking up the rest from reference TRBV7-9 and TRBJ1-1 gives the full variable domain: DTGVSQNPRHKITKRGQNVTFRCDPISEHNRLYWYRQTLGQGPEFLTYFQNEAQLEKSRLLSDRFSAERPKGSFSTLEIQRTEQGDSAMYLCASSLARLNTEAFFGQGTRLTVV.

V is TRBV27 and J is TRBJ1-6; D gene uncertain. V was pared by 3 bases and J by 9 bases, with 9 bases between. The CDR3 runs to 13 residues. The germline CDR1 and CDR2 sequences are MNHEY and SMNVEV (reference sequence). The DNA for the CDR3 is TGTGCCAGCAGTTTGACTGCGTCTTCACCCCTCCACTTT. Residues: CASSLTASSPLHF.

This chain uses TRBV3-1 (or the pseudogene TRBV3-2) with TRBJ2-7, with 8 nucleotides matching TRBD2. The V gene end was trimmed by 4 bases and the J gene end by 7 bases; junction bases not matched to a gene: 12. Germline CDR1 and CDR2: LGHDT and YNNKEL (reference sequence). The CDR3 runs 15 residues. The CDR3 coding sequence is TGTGCCAGCAGCCCCTCCGGGACTAGAAAGGTGGAGCAGTACTTC. This codes for CASSPSGTRKVEQYF.

The chain carries TRBV19 and TRBJ1-1; D not certain. Trimming left V 0 bases short and J 0 bases short, with 8 bases between. The germline gives CDR1 LNHDA, CDR2 SQIVND (reference sequence). The CDR3 covers 15 residues. CDR3 in amino acids: CASSIDLSVNTEAFF. CDR3 bases: TGTGCCAGTAGTATAGATCTTTCCGTGAACACTGAAGCTTTCTTT.

V is TRBV27 and J is TRBJ2-2, with TRBD2 matching 7 bases. Germline V CDR1 and CDR2: MNHEY, SMNVEV (reference sequence). The CDR3 has 15 residues. The ends lost 6 bases at V and 6 bases at J; junction bases unmatched: 10. CDR3 coding DNA: TGTGCCAGCAGCTCCCCTGGGGAGGGTTCCGGGGAGCTGTTTTTT. Its protein product is CASSSPGEGSGELFF.

The V gene is TRBV6-5, the J gene TRBJ2-2, with D maybe TRBD1 (5 bases). The CDR3 is 13 residues long. Germline V gene lookup returns CDR1 MNHEY and CDR2 SVGAGI. The germline V and J ends were trimmed by 6 bases and 5 bases, with 10 bases remaining between them. CDR3 region: CASSLQETGELFF. CDR3 in DNA: TGTGCCAGCAGCCTACAGGAGACCGGGGAGCTGTTTTTT.

The V call is TRBV9, the J call TRBJ2-7; possible D gene TRBD1, 6 bases. The CDR3 is 14 amino acids. Trimming removed 3 bases from V and 3 bases from J, with 13 bases in between. Germline V CDR1 and CDR2: SGDLS, YYNGEE. CDR3 DNA sequence: TGTGCCAGCAGCGCCTTACAGGGTGGCTACGAGCAGTACTTC. Amino acid sequence: CASSALQGGYEQYF. Variable domain in full (rest from reference TRBV9 and TRBJ2-7): DSGVTQTPKHLITATGQRVTLRCSPRSGDLSVYWYQQSLDQGLQFLIQYYNGEERAKGNILERFSAQQFPDLHSELNLSSLELGDSALYFCASSALQGGYEQYFGPGTRLTVT.

The V call is TRBV3-1 (or the pseudogene TRBV3-2), the J call TRBJ1-2; 10 bases are shared with TRBD1. The CDR3 is made up of 17 amino acids. Germline V CDR1 and CDR2: LGHDT, YNNKEL (reference sequence). Trimming cost V 1 base and J 1 base; bases outside gene matches: 6. In nucleotides, the CDR3 is TGTGCCAGCAGCCAAGGGACAGGGGGGAGAGGTAACTATGGCTACACCTTC. Its protein is CASSQGTGGRGNYGYTF.

This clone was seen a handful of times. CDR3 DNA sequence: TGTGCCAGCAGCGTAGTAGATAGCGGGAGGGCCAACACCGGGGAGCTGTTTTTT. Amino acid sequence: CASSVVDSGRANTGELFF. The rearrangement uses TRBV9 and TRBJ2-2; 11 bases fit TRBD2. Germline V gives CDR1 SGDLS, CDR2 YYNGEE. The CDR3 is made up of 18 amino acids. Trimming took 0 bases from V and 2 from J; bases not matched to a gene: 6.